This T cell receptor (beta chain) was identified during a study of blood T cell repertoires in COVID-19 (dated by TCRdb to the early 2020s). At the level of the whole study: Samples from collaborators originated in the United States, Italy and Spain and spanned both the acute and convalescent phases of COVID-19. Where available, HLA class I and class II types were taken from metadata supplied by the sample provider and were not determined by assay-based typing. The samples were drawn from two sources: the first 160 participants of the ongoing ImmuneRACE study, and 1,254 subjects contributed by 6 global collaborators. Nearly every sample came with metadata listing a de-identified subject ID, COVID-19 status, age in years and sex. The repertoires were made available in a free public database intended to serve as a resource for research on the immune response to SARS-CoV-2. The material from the prospective study consisted of cDNA or gDNA derived from T cells, B-cell-depleted T cells, or PBMCs. Subjects who had been exposed to COVID-19, were actively infected with it, or had recovered from it provided the deeply sampled blood TCRbeta repertoires that made up the dataset.

This clone was observed once. Its recognized antigen is unknown. No base quality information exists; no much larger clone differs at one position. The CDR3 goes from the cysteine to the phenylalanine over 13 residues. Just CDR3 DNA is preserved here, 39 bases in frame from base 1. The investigation overall reported the following: Clinical and demographic metadata were provided uncurated, with the amount varying by source and participant.

At one collaborating source in Seattle, patients were enrolled during active infection and were followed longitudinally through the course of disease. Collaborating institutions collected whole blood in K2EDTA tubes following their own protocols. For TCRbeta analysis, collaborators shipped samples as frozen whole blood, isolated PBMCs, or DNA extracted from either of those sample types. The immunoSEQ Assay, a bias-controlled multiplex PCR, was used to amplify TCRbeta CDR3 regions from genomic DNA. As for the original processing: Within the assay, amplification of reference gene primers was used to estimate how many nucleated cells each sample contained. To quantify the absolute abundance of each unique TCRbeta CDR3 rearrangement, sequence reads were collapsed and filtered. For each sample, productive Simpson clonality was calculated as the square root of Simpson's diversity index over productive rearrangements. Drawn from immuneACCESS, this table holds only the in-frame rearrangements with V and J called that TCRdb kept. Clones are partly lost; checked studies trace under half to an unresolved V gene and leave the rest unexplained. The D gene and trimming were derived from the DNA, and the V and J assignments and clone size from that table. Across this sample there are about 170,000 clones, with 70% to 85% seen only once. Around 7% of the sample lies in the top ten.

The rearrangement joined TRBV21-1 to TRBJ1-1; no DNA check was done on the table's D call, TRBD1. TRBV21-1 is described as a pseudogene. This sequence originates from a woman aged 40-49 years with COVID-19, enrolled during active disease. Sequenced input: peripheral blood. The DNA reads as follows: TGTGCCAGCAGCAAAGGGAGGACAGCTGAAGCTTTCTTT. Translated, it gives CASSKGRTAEAFF.